This passage covers 11 T cell receptor beta chains from one sample sequenced in a study of OX40 agonist ivuxolimab in advanced cancers. The protocol was immunoSEQ multiplex PCR, while the TCRdb copy is restricted to in-frame clones and leaves out a portion. There are approximately 75,000 clones in the sample; about 88% occur only once, and roughly 0.38% lies in the top ten. Material: CD4+ or CD8+ T cells sorted from blood, obtained in a trial of the OX40 agonist ivuxolimab. All receptors derive from an adult with an advanced solid tumor such as melanoma, head and neck, liver or kidney cancer.

The rearrangement links TRBV7-9 to TRBJ1-1; maybe TRBD1 (5 bases). Per germline, CDR1 SEHNR and CDR2 FQNEAQ (reference sequence). The CDR3 covers 13 residues. The V end lost 5 bases, the J end lost 3 bases, and 10 bases lay between the germline ends. DNA for the CDR3: TGTGCCAGCAGCGAAGGGGAATACACTGAAGCTTTCTTT. Its protein product is CASSEGEYTEAFF.

This sequence joins TRBV9 and TRBJ2-3; possible D gene TRBD2, 6 bases. Germline CDR1 SGDLS, CDR2 YYNGEE. The CDR3 length is 14 residues. Between the trimmed V and J ends, which lost 7 bases and 2 bases, there was a span of 14 bases. The CDR3 DNA reads as TGTGCCAGCGCCGGGACTCTCAACACAGATACGCAGTATTTT. Translated: CASAGTLNTDTQYF. Together with reference TRBV9 and TRBJ2-3, the CDR3 gives the full variable domain: DSGVTQTPKHLITATGQRVTLRCSPRSGDLSVYWYQQSLDQGLQFLIQYYNGEERAKGNILERFSAQQFPDLHSELNLSSLELGDSALYFCASAGTLNTDTQYFGPGTRLTVL.

This clone occurred a few times. Here the CDR3 DNA reads TGTGCCAGCAGATACCAGAACACTGAAGCTTTCTTT. Protein product: CASRYQNTEAFF. V is TRBV2 and J is TRBJ1-1; no reliable D call. Trimming took 6 bases from V and 1 from J, leaving 6 bases between them. The CDR3 extends over 12 amino acids. Germline CDR1 SNHLY, CDR2 FYNNEI.

The V call is TRBV4-3, the J call TRBJ1-1; 7 nucleotides match TRBD1. The junction had 9 bases not matched to a gene; V was cut back by 4 bases and J by 7 bases. The germline CDR1 and CDR2 sequences are LGHNA and YSLEER. CDR3 length: 14 amino acids. The chain's CDR3 is CASSLQGFDGEAFF. CDR3 nucleotide sequence: TGCGCCAGCAGCCTACAGGGGTTTGATGGTGAAGCTTTCTTT.

The V and J genes are TRBV27 and TRBJ2-3; D may be TRBD2 (6 bases). Trimming took 0 bases from V and 4 from J, leaving 11 bases between them. The CDR3 spans 15 residues. Germline V gene lookup returns CDR1 MNHEY and CDR2 SMNVEV (reference sequence). The CDR3 here is CASSLSIGGPDTQYF. Here the CDR3 DNA reads TGTGCCAGCAGTTTATCGATCGGGGGTCCAGATACGCAGTATTTT.

The chain employs TRBV11-3 and TRBJ2-1; the match to TRBD1 covers 8 bases. With V trimmed by 1 base and J by 2 bases, 4 bases remained unmatched. From germline, CDR1 is SGHNT and CDR2 YENEEA. The CDR3 length is 16 residues. CDR3 bases: TGTGCCAGCAGCTTAGGGGGACAGGAGACCTACAATGAGCAGTTCTTC. This codes for CASSLGGQETYNEQFF.

The V gene is TRBV7-2, the J gene TRBJ2-3, with TRBD2 matching over 15 bases. The CDR3 extends over 16 amino acids. V dropped 5 bases and J dropped 5; count of bases not matched to a gene: 5. Germline V gene lookup returns CDR1 SGHTA and CDR2 FQGNSA. CDR3 region: CASSPTGLAGGDTQYF. DNA for the CDR3: TGTGCCAGCAGCCCCACGGGACTAGCGGGAGGAGATACGCAGTATTTT. Drawing the rest from reference TRBV7-2 and TRBJ2-3, the complete variable domain is GAGVSQSPSNKVTEKGKDVELRCDPISGHTALYWYRQSLGQGLEFLIYFQGNSAPDKSGLPSDRFSAERTGGSVSTLTIQRTQQEDSAVYLCASSPTGLAGGDTQYFGPGTRLTVL.

The CDR3 DNA reads TGTGCCAGTAGTATAGGGCGGACTAGCGCCAGTGCTCCCTACAATGAGCAGTTCTTC. Its protein product is CASSIGRTSASAPYNEQFF. The chain joins TRBV19 to TRBJ2-1; 9 positions agree with TRBD2. The germline gives CDR1 LNHDA, CDR2 SQIVND (reference sequence). V lost 1 base and J lost 2; bases outside the gene matches: 12. The CDR3 has 19 amino acids. The variable domain in full, with the rest retrieved from reference TRBV19 and TRBJ2-1, is DGGITQSPKYLFRKEGQNVTLSCEQNLNHDAMYWYRQDPGQGLRLIYYSQIVNDFQKGDIAEGYSVSREKKESFPLTVTSAQKNPTAFYLCASSIGRTSASAPYNEQFFGPGTRLTVL.

This chain joins TRBV27 and TRBJ1-4; no definite D call. Germline V CDR1 and CDR2: MNHEY, SMNVEV (reference sequence). The CDR3 spans 15 residues. With 7 bases removed from V and 3 bases from J, the gap between germline ends came to 15 bases. As DNA, the CDR3 is TGTGCCAGCACCCCCCTGAGATTTGCTAATGAAAAACTGTTTTTT. Protein product: CASTPLRFANEKLFF.

The V and J genes are TRBV4-2 and TRBJ2-1, with D possibly being TRBD2 (6 bases). There are 16 residues in the CDR3. Germline V gene sequence: CDR1 LGHNA, CDR2 YNFKEQ. V was pared by 5 bases and J by 8 bases, with 22 bases between. CDR3 sequence reads: CASSSGDSGEMDEQFF. Here the CDR3 DNA reads TGTGCCAGCAGCTCCGGCGATAGCGGTGAAATGGATGAGCAGTTCTTC.

The chain uses TRBV2 and TRBJ1-1; 8 bases agree with TRBD1. This CDR3 is built from 16 residues. Trimming took 6 bases from V and 0 from J; bases not matched to a gene: 9. CDR1 and CDR2 (germline): SNHLY, FYNNEI. CDR3 DNA sequence: TGTGCCAGCAGACCCGGGACAGGAGACTTGAACACTGAAGCTTTCTTT. Translating it yields CASRPGTGDLNTEAFF.